The 2 T cell receptor beta chains given below trace back to one sample, sequenced in a study of CXCR3-negative and CXCR3-positive naive CD8 T cells. TRB cDNA was prepared as libraries by UMI-labeled 5' RACE. TCRdb re-called the 5' RACE reads; every CDR3 protein appears as one record, without DNA. The sample has more than 9,500 distinct CDR3 sequences. Sequenced material: naive CXCR3- CD8+ T cells from blood. The subset was: CD45RO-CCR7+CD27+CD95- naive CD8+ T cells lacking CXCR3 (TNR3-). The receptors shown here come from a human donor in good health. Some clones in this sample may be carry-over from other donors' samples.

This clonotype is identified as medium-sized from frequency. This chain joins TRBV4-1 and TRBJ2-7; TCRdb reports TRBD1, a call that lacks DNA to check it against. This CDR3 spans 14 amino acids. Germline lookup yields CDR1 MGHRA and CDR2 YSYEKL. The chain's CDR3 is CASSQDGGAYEQYF.

The chain combines TRBV5-1 with TRBJ2-1. The CDR3 has 13 residues. Germline V gives CDR1 SGHRS, CDR2 YFSETQ. The CDR3 protein is CASSLGSYNEQFF.